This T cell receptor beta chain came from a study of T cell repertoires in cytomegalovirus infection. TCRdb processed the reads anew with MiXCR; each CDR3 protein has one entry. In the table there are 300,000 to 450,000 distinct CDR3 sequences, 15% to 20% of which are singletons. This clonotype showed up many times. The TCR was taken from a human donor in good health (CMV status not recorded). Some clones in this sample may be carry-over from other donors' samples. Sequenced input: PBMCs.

CDR3 DNA: TGTGCCAGTAGTATAGGGGGACAGGGCCGACGCGGCTACACCTTC. Translating gives CASSIGGQGRRGYTF. The V and J genes are TRBV19 and TRBJ1-2, with 9 bases that match TRBD1. Per the germline V gene, CDR1 is LNHDA and CDR2 is SQIVND (reference sequence). With V trimmed by 1 base and J by 8 bases, 8 bases remained unmatched. CDR3 length: 15 amino acids.